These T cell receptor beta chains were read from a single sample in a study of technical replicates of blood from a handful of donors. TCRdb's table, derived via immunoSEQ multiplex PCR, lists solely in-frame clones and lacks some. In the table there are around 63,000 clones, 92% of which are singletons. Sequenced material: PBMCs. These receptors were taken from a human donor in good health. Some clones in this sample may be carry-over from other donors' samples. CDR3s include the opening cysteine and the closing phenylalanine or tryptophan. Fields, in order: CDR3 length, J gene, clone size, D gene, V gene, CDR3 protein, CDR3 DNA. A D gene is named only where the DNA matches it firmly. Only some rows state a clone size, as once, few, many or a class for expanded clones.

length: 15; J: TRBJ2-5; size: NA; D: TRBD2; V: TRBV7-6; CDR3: CASSLVLAVKETQYF; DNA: TGTGCCAGCAGCTTAGTCCTAGCGGTTAAAGAGACCCAGTACTTC
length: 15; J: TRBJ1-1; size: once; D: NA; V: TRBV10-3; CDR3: CAISEGRGGDTEAFF; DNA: TGTGCCATCAGTGAAGGCCGGGGAGGTGATACTGAAGCTTTCTTT
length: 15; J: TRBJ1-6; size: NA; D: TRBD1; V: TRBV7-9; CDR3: CASSSLDRVDSPLHF; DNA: TGTGCCAGCAGCTCATTGGACAGGGTAGATTCACCCCTCCACTTT
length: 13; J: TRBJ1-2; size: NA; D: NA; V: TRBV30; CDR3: CAWEAGRGYGYTF; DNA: TGTGCCTGGGAAGCAGGACGGGGCTATGGCTACACCTTC
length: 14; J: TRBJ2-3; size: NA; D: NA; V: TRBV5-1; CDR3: CASSLGGMTDTQYF; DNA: TGCGCCAGCAGCTTGGGAGGGATGACAGATACGCAGTATTTT
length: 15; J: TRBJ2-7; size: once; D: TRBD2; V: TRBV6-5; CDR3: CASSYLAGVEYEQYF; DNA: TGTGCCAGCAGTTATTTAGCGGGGGTGGAGTACGAGCAGTACTTC
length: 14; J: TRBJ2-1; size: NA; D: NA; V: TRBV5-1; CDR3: CASSLALLGLEQFF; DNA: TGCGCCAGCAGCTTGGCTCTCTTGGGCTTGGAGCAGTTCTTC
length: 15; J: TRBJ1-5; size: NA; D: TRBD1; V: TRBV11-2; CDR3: CASSPRAGGDQPQHF; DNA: TGTGCCAGCAGCCCCCGGGCAGGGGGCGATCAGCCCCAGCATTTT
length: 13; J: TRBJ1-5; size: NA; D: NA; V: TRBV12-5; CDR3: CASGGQTNQPQHF; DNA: TGTGCTAGTGGTGGACAGACGAATCAGCCCCAGCATTTT
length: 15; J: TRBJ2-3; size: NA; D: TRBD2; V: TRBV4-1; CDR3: CASSLWGLGTDTQYF; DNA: TGCGCCAGCAGCCTATGGGGACTAGGCACAGATACGCAGTATTTT
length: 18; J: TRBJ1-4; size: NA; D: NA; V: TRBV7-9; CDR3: CASSLGVGGTATNEKLFF; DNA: TGTGCCAGCAGCTTAGGGGTAGGCGGGACTGCAACTAATGAAAAACTGTTTTTT
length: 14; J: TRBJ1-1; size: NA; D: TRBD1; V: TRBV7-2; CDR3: CASSQQGAVTEAFF; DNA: TGTGCCAGCAGCCAGCAGGGGGCGGTAACTGAAGCTTTCTTT
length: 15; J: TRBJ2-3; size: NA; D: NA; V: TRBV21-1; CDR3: CASSRTKQPPITQYF; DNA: TGTGCCAGCAGCCGAACCAAACAGCCCCCCATCACGCAGTATTTT
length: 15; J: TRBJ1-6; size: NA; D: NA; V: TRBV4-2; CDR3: CASSQGEGRGSPLHF; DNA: TGTGCCAGCAGCCAAGGGGAAGGGAGGGGGTCACCCCTCCACTTT
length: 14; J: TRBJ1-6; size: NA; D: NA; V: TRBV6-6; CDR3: CASSYEPRLSPLHF; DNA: TGTGCCAGCAGTTACGAGCCTAGACTTTCACCCCTCCACTTT
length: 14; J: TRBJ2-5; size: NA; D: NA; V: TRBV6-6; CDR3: CASSGASAQETQYF; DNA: TGTGCCAGCAGTGGGGCTAGTGCGCAAGAGACCCAGTACTTC
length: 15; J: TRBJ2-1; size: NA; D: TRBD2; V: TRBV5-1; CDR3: CASSLFSGRANEQFF; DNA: TGCGCCAGCAGCTTGTTCAGCGGGAGGGCCAATGAGCAGTTCTTC
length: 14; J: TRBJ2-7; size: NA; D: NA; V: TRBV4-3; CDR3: CASSQVAGYGEQYF; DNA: TGCGCCAGCAGCCAAGTAGCCGGATATGGCGAGCAGTACTTC
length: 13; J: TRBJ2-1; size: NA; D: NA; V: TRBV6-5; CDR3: CATKGGGGNEQFF; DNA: TGTGCCACTAAGGGGGGGGGAGGGAATGAGCAGTTCTTC
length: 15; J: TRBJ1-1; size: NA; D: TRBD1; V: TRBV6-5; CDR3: CASSYSNRGNTEAFF; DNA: TGTGCCAGCAGTTACTCAAACAGGGGGAACACTGAAGCTTTCTTT
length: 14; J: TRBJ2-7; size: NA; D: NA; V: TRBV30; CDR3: CAWSVLENSYEQYF; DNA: TGTGCCTGGAGTGTCTTGGAGAACTCCTACGAGCAGTACTTC
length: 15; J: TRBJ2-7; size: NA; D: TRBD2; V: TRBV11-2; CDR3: CASSLGSGGTYEQYF; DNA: TGTGCCAGCAGCTTAGGTAGCGGGGGGACCTACGAGCAGTACTTC
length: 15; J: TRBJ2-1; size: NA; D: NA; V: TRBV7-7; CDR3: CASSLTESSYNEQFF; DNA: TGTGCCAGCAGCTTAACCGAGAGCTCCTACAATGAGCAGTTCTTC
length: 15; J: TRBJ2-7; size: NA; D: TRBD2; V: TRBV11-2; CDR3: CASSRTSGGPYEQYF; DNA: TGTGCCAGCAGCCGCACTAGCGGGGGGCCCTACGAGCAGTACTTC
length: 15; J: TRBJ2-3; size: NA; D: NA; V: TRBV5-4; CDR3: CASSLGLPRTDTQYF; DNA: TGTGCCAGCAGCCTGGGACTCCCTAGGACAGATACGCAGTATTTT
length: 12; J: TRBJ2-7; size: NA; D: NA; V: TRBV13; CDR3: CASSFRLYEQYF; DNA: TGTGCCAGCAGTTTTCGACTGTACGAGCAGTACTTC
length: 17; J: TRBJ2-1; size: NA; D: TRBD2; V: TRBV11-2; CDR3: CASSETSGRRFYNEQFF; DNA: TGTGCCAGCAGCGAGACTAGCGGGAGGAGGTTTTACAATGAGCAGTTCTTC
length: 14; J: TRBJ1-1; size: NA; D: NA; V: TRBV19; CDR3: CASREQGGRTEAFF; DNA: TGTGCCAGTAGGGAACAGGGAGGGAGGACTGAAGCTTTCTTT
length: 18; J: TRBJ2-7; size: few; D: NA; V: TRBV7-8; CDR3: CASSLNTGTTGRGTEQYF; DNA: TGTGCCAGCAGCTTAAATACCGGGACCACGGGGAGGGGGACCGAGCAGTACTTC
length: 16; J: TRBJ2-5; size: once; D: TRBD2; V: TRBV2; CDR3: CASSEGRGTSGGFGYF; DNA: TGTGCCAGCAGTGAAGGCCGGGGGACTAGCGGGGGGTTTGGTTACTTC
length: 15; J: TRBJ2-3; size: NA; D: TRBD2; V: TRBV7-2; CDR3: CASSPRLAGGDTQYF; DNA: TGTGCCAGCAGCCCGAGACTAGCGGGGGGAGATACGCAGTATTTT
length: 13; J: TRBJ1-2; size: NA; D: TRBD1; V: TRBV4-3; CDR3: CASSPGQNYGYTF; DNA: TGCGCCAGCAGCCCGGGACAGAACTATGGCTACACCTTC
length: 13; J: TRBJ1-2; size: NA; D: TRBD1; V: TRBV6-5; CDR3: CASSYRRGNGYTF; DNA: TGTGCCAGCAGTTACCGCAGGGGGAATGGCTACACCTTC
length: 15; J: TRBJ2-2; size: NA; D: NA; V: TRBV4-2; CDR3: CASSQEEGGTGELFF; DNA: TGTGCCAGCAGCCAAGAGGAGGGTGGAACCGGGGAGCTGTTTTTT
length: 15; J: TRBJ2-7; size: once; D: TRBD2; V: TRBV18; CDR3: CASSPTSGGPYEQYF; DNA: TGTGCCAGCTCCCCGACTAGCGGGGGTCCCTACGAGCAGTACTTC
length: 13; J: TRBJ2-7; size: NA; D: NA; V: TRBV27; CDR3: CASSLSQGYEQYF; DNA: TGTGCCAGCAGTTTATCCCAGGGGTACGAGCAGTACTTC
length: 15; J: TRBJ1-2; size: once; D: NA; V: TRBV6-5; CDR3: CASSYSSGQPYGYTF; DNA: TGTGCCAGCAGTTACTCATCCGGACAGCCCTATGGCTACACCTTC
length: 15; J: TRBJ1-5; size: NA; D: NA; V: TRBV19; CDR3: CASSIVGQKNQPQHF; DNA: TGTGCCAGTAGTATAGTTGGACAGAAGAATCAGCCCCAGCATTTT
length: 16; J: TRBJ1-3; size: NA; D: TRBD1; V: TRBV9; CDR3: CASSVGPGGGGNTIYF; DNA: TGTGCCAGCAGCGTAGGGCCAGGGGGCGGAGGGAACACCATATATTTT
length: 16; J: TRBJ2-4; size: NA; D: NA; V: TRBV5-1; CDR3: CASSLEGAGSKNIQYF; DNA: TGCGCCAGCAGCTTGGAGGGCGCAGGGTCCAAAAACATTCAGTACTTC
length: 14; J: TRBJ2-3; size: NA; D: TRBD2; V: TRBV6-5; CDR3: CASSYLAGSDTQYF; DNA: TGTGCCAGCAGTTACCTAGCGGGGTCAGATACGCAGTATTTT
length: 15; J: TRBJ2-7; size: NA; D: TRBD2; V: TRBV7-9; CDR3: CASSLAAGAGYEQYF; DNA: TGTGCCAGCAGCTTAGCGGCGGGAGCCGGCTACGAGCAGTACTTC
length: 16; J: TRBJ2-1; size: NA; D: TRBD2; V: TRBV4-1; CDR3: CASSQGEASGRNEQFF; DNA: TGCGCCAGCAGCCAAGGTGAGGCTAGCGGGAGGAATGAGCAGTTCTTC
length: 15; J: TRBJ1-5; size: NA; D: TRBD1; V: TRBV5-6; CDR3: CASSYRGISNQPQHF; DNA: TGTGCCAGCAGCTACAGGGGGATTAGCAATCAGCCCCAGCATTTT
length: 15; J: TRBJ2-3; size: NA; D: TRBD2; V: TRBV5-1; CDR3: CASSLAGASQDTQYF; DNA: TGCGCCAGCAGCTTAGCGGGGGCCTCCCAAGATACGCAGTATTTT
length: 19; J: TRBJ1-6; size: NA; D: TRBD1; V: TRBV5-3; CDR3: CARSTPDRAQTIYNSPLHF; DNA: TGTGCCAGAAGCACCCCGGACAGGGCTCAGACCATCTATAATTCACCCCTCCACTTT
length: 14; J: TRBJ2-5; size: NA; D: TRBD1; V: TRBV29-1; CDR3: CSSNPRDREETQYF; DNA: TGCAGCTCCAACCCCCGGGACAGAGAAGAGACCCAGTACTTC
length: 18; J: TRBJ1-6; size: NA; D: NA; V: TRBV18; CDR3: CASSRDGTLFSYNSPLHF; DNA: TGTGCCAGCTCACGTGACGGGACACTTTTTTCCTATAATTCACCCCTCCACTTT
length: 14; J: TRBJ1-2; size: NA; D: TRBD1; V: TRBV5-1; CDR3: CASSSGQASWGYTF; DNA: TGCGCCAGCAGCTCCGGACAGGCTTCTTGGGGCTACACCTTC
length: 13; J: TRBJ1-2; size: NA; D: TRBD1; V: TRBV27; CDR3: CASSSGTGFGYTF; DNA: TGTGCCAGCAGCTCCGGGACAGGGTTTGGCTACACCTTC
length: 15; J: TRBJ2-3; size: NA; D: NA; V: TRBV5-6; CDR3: CASRLGTHGGDTQYF; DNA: TGTGCCAGCAGATTAGGAACCCACGGGGGAGATACGCAGTATTTT
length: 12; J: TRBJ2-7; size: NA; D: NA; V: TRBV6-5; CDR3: CASSYSPSRWYF; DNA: TGTGCCAGCAGTTACTCTCCTTCCCGGTGGTACTTC
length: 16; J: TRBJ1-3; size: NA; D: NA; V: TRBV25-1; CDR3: CASSEDSLLSGNTIYF; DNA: TGTGCCAGCAGTGAGGACAGCCTACTCTCTGGAAACACCATATATTTT
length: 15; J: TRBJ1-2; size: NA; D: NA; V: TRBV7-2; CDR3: CASSPRSGGDYGYTF; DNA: TGTGCCAGCAGCCCACGAAGCGGTGGGGACTATGGCTACACCTTC
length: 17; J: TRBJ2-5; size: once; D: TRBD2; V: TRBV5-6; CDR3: CASSLGAGREIEETQYF; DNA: TGTGCCAGCAGCTTAGGAGCGGGGAGAGAAATTGAAGAGACCCAGTACTTC
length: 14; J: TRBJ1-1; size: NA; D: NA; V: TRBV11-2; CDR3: CASSSAGTNTEAFF; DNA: TGTGCCAGCAGCTCGGCAGGAACAAACACTGAAGCTTTCTTT
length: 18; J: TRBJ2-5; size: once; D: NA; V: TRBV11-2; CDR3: CASSFAYAAGVFQETQYF; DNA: TGTGCCAGCAGCTTCGCCTATGCAGCGGGTGTTTTCCAAGAGACCCAGTACTTC